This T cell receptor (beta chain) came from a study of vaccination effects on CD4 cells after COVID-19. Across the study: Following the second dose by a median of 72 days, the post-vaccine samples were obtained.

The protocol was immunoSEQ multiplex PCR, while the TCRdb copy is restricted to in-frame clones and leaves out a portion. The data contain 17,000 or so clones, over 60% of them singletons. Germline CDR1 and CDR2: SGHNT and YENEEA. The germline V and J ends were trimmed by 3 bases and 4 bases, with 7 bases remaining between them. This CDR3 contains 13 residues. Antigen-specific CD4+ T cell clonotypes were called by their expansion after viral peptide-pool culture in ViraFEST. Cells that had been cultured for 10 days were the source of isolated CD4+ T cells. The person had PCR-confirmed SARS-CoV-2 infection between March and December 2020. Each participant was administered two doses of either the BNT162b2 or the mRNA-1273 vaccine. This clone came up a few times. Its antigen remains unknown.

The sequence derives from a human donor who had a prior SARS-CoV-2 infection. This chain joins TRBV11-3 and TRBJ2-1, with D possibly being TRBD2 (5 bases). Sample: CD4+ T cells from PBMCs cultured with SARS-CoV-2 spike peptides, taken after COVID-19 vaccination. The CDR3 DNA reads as TGTGCCAGCAGCTTTGCGGGTTACAATGAGCAGTTCTTC. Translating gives CASSFAGYNEQFF.